The 13 T cell receptor beta chains reported below all come from one sample, sequenced in a study of molecular identifiers for immune sequencing clone quantification. TCRdb re-analysed the PCR reads in MiXCR, keeping a single row per CDR3 protein. The data contain a few hundred thousand distinct CDR3 sequences, approximately 25% of them singletons. Sequencing was performed on naive CD8+ T cells from blood, with Jurkat cell RNA spiked in. Subset in this sample: FACS-sorted CD8+CD4-CCR7+CD45RA+ naive T cells. The origin of the receptors is a human donor in good health. Some libraries in this study had Jurkat cell RNA spiked in.

In the case of this clonotype: This may be a read error, as it is one base from a much larger clone. V and J are TRBV2 and TRBJ2-3, with D maybe TRBD1 (6 bases). Per germline, CDR1 SNHLY and CDR2 FYNNEI. Trimming removed 8 bases from V and 2 bases from J, with 11 bases in between. CDR3 length: 13 residues. CDR3 amino acids: CASWGLLTDTQYF. The CDR3 DNA reads as TGTGCCAGCTGGGGGCTCCTCACAGATACGCAGTATTTT.

Comment on this clonotype: A much larger clone lies a single base off, so this may be a read error. The chain has TRBV5-3 and TRBJ1-1; D unresolved. TRBV5-3 counts as an open reading frame of uncertain function. This CDR3 comprises 17 residues. The DNA of the CDR3 is TGTGCCAGCAGCTTGGACCCAAACCCCATCATGAACACTGAAGCTTCCTTT. Amino acids: CASSLDPNPIMNTEASF.

This clonotype was found a few times. CDR3 protein: CASSFVQPDMYTQYF. The CDR3 DNA reads TGTGCCAGCAGCTTTGTACAGCCCGACATGTATACGCAGTATTTT. The chain employs TRBV12-1 and TRBJ2-3. TRBV12-1 is given as a pseudogene. The CDR3 contains 15 residues.

About this clonotype: Since a much larger clone is just one base distant, this may be a read error. The rearrangement joins TRBV7-9 to TRBJ1-4, with 8 bases fitting TRBD1. V was pared by 5 bases and J by 10 bases, with 12 bases of the junction left unmatched. This CDR3 spans 15 amino acids. Looked up from germline, CDR1 is SEHNR and CDR2 is FQNEAQ (reference sequence). CDR3 loop: CASSNGQGIDAKLFF. In DNA, the CDR3 is TGTGCCAGCAGCAACGGACAGGGTATTGATGCAAAACTGTTTTTT.

The gene calls are TRBV5-6 and TRBJ2-3, with TRBD2 matching 14 bases. Germline V gene data show CDR1 as SGHDT and CDR2 as YYEEEE. The length of the CDR3 is 17 residues. V was pared by 2 bases and J by 1 base, with 3 bases of the junction left unmatched. The CDR3 spells CASSFWTSGGRTDTQYF. The DNA of the CDR3 is TGTGCCAGCAGCTTTTGGACTAGCGGGGGGCGCACAGATACGCAGTATTTT.

The chain recombines TRBV7-9 with TRBJ1-6; 7 bases align to TRBD1. With 5 bases clipped from V and 6 bases from J, the junction kept 7 bases outside the gene matches. The CDR3 covers 15 residues. Germline CDR1 is SEHNR and CDR2 is FQNEAQ (reference sequence). The CDR3 reads CASSTPTGVNSPLHF. CDR3 in DNA: TGTGCCAGCAGCACACCCACAGGGGTTAATTCACCCCTCCACTTT.

Note on this clonotype: A much larger clone is a single base away; this may be a read error. This chain joins TRBV19 and TRBJ1-1, with D hard to call. This CDR3 region has 13 residues. V was trimmed by 3 bases and J by 1 base, leaving 6 bases between them. CDR1 LNHDA and CDR2 SQIVND come from the germline V gene (reference sequence). The chain's CDR3 is CASSIVRNTEAFF. Here the CDR3 DNA reads TGTGCCAGTAGTATTGTTAGGAACACTGAAGCTTTCTTT.

This clonotype was recorded at least ten times. Written as DNA, the CDR3 is TGTGCCAGCAGTAATGACAGCTACGAGCAGTACTTC. Translating gives CASSNDSYEQYF. V usage is TRBV6-2 or TRBV6-3 and J usage is TRBJ2-7; tentatively, D is TRBD1 (5 bases). The V end lost 5 bases, the J end lost 3 bases, and 8 bases lay between the germline ends. The CDR3 runs to 12 residues. The germline V gene encodes CDR1 MNHEY and CDR2 SVGEGT.

The chain has TRBV9 and TRBJ2-2; 11 bases match TRBD2. CDR1 SGDLS and CDR2 YYNGEE come from the germline V gene. V shed 4 bases, J shed 3 bases, and the junction held 8 bases outside the gene matches. The CDR3 loop spans 17 amino acids. CDR3 DNA: TGTGCCAGCAGCACACACAATAGCGGGAGGGACACCGGGGAGCTGTTTTTT. This codes for CASSTHNSGRDTGELFF.

This clonotype has a count of ten or more. This chain uses TRBV12-3 or TRBV12-4 with TRBJ2-3; D may be TRBD1 (6 bases). This CDR3 contains 15 residues. With 5 bases removed from V and 4 bases from J, the gap between germline ends came to 16 bases. This CDR3 is CASSAPGTQPDTQYF. CDR3 sequence (DNA): TGTGCCAGCAGTGCTCCCGGGACACAACCAGATACGCAGTATTTT.

This clonotype was seen a few times. CDR3 in DNA: TGCGCCAGCAGCCCCACTAGTAGAGGATCAGATACGCAGTATTTT. As protein: CASSPTSRGSDTQYF. The gene calls are TRBV4-3 and TRBJ2-3; tentatively, D is TRBD2 (5 bases). The length of the CDR3 is 15 residues. V dropped 4 bases and J dropped 4 bases, with 15 bases sitting between them. CDR1 is LGHNA, CDR2 YSLEER, per germline.

This clonotype was detected many times. This chain uses TRBV10-2 with TRBJ1-1; D is unresolved. V lost 1 base to trimming and J lost 6 bases, with 9 bases between them. Germline V CDR1 and CDR2: WSHSY, SAAADI. This CDR3 has 13 residues. The CDR3 region has the DNA TGCGCCAGCAGTGAGTTGGAGTTGGCTGAAGCTTTCTTT. Translated: CASSELELAEAFF.

The sample holds a few counts of this clonotype. The V and J genes are TRBV4-2 and TRBJ2-7; TRBD1 aligns across 7 bases. V gave up 3 bases and J gave up 4 bases; unmatched junction bases: 9. The germline V gene encodes CDR1 LGHNA and CDR2 YNFKEQ. The length of the CDR3 is 15 residues. The CDR3 is CASSQDRDSWYEQYF. The CDR3 coding sequence is TGTGCCAGCAGCCAGGACCGGGACAGTTGGTACGAGCAGTACTTC.